Below, 11 T cell receptor beta chains from the same sample are listed, as sequenced in a study of shared clonotypes between healthy human individuals. Naivety among CD8 cells was defined by CD45RO negativity and positive CCR7 selection, thereby excluding terminally differentiated effector memory CD45RA+ cells. TCRdb's table, derived via immunoSEQ multiplex PCR, lists solely in-frame clones and lacks some. The sample shows hundreds of thousands of clones, 95% to 96% of them seen only once. Input material: naive CD8+ T cells sorted from blood. The receptors originated from a woman aged 25-40 years in good health.

V and J are TRBV7-2 and TRBJ2-7; a weak D match, TRBD1 (5 bases). Germline CDR1 is SGHTA and CDR2 is FQGNSA. Trimming shortened V by 8 bases and J by 3 bases, and 14 bases separated the two germline ends. The CDR3 length is 13 residues. The CDR3 here is CASAQGLIYEQYF. The CDR3 bases are TGTGCCAGCGCCCAGGGTCTTATCTACGAGCAGTACTTC. The whole variable domain, remainder taken from reference TRBV7-2 and TRBJ2-7, is GAGVSQSPSNKVTEKGKDVELRCDPISGHTALYWYRQSLGQGLEFLIYFQGNSAPDKSGLPSDRFSAERTGGSVSTLTIQRTQQEDSAVYLCASAQGLIYEQYFGPGTRLTVT.

The rearrangement joins TRBV9 to TRBJ2-1, with 14 bases identical to TRBD2. The germline CDR1 and CDR2 sequences are SGDLS and YYNGEE. The V gene end was trimmed by 3 bases and the J gene end by 14 bases; junction bases not matched to a gene: 7. The CDR3 runs 14 residues. CDR3 sequence: CASSAGTSGSPKFF. The CDR3 region has the DNA TGTGCCAGCAGCGCAGGGACTAGCGGGAGCCCGAAGTTCTTC.

The genes are TRBV15 and TRBJ2-2; 12 positions match TRBD2. CDR1 and CDR2 from the germline V gene are LNHNV and YYDKDF (reference sequence). Trimming cost V 2 bases and J 3 bases; bases outside gene matches: 7. There are 18 residues in the CDR3. The DNA for the CDR3 is TGTGCCACCAGCAGACGAACTAGCGGGAGGATCGACACCGGGGAGCTGTTTTTT. This encodes CATSRRTSGRIDTGELFF.

This chain joins TRBV14 and TRBJ2-1; 7 nucleotides align to TRBD2. The CDR3 is 17 residues long. Germline lookup yields CDR1 SGHDN and CDR2 FVKESK. V trimming: 2 bases; J trimming: 1 base; junction bases outside the gene matches: 8. In DNA form, the CDR3 reads TGTGCCAGCAGCCAATGGTTCGGCGGGAGATCCTACAATGAGCAGTTCTTC. Translating it yields CASSQWFGGRSYNEQFF. Full variable domain (missing parts from reference TRBV14 and TRBJ2-1): EAGVTQFPSHSVIEKGQTVTLRCDPISGHDNLYWYRRVMGKEIKFLLHFVKESKQDESGMPNNRFLAERTGGTYSTLKVQPAELEDSGVYFCASSQWFGGRSYNEQFFGPGTRLTVL.

Here the CDR3 reads CASSQMPGVDEQFF. The CDR3 DNA reads as TGCGCCAGCAGCCAAATGCCCGGGGTTGATGAGCAGTTCTTC. The J gene is TRBJ2-1, the V gene TRBV4-1, with a weak D call TRBD2 (5 bases). CDR3 length equals 14 residues. CDR1 is MGHRA and CDR2 is YSYEKL in the germline V gene. V gave up 2 bases and J gave up 8 bases, with 13 bases separating them.

The chain has TRBV5-1 and TRBJ1-1; TRBD1 might be the D (6 bases). Trimming removed 0 bases at V and 8 bases at J, with 11 bases between. The CDR3 extends over 13 amino acids. Germline V gene data show CDR1 as SGHRS and CDR2 as YFSETQ. CDR3 sequence reads: CASSLGQGQEAFF. The CDR3 region has the DNA TGCGCCAGCAGCTTGGGTCAAGGACAGGAAGCTTTCTTT.

J is TRBJ2-7 and V is TRBV7-9, with unresolved D. The CDR3 loop spans 12 amino acids. Germline CDR1 reads SEHNR; CDR2 reads FQNEAQ (reference sequence). Trimming took 6 bases from V and 3 from J, leaving 9 bases between them. CDR3 coding DNA: TGTGCCAGCAGTCGTAACCTCTACGAGCAGTACTTC. Translation: CASSRNLYEQYF.

This rearrangement joins TRBV27 to TRBJ2-7; 13 bases are a match to TRBD2. V was pared by 1 base and J by 5 bases, with 11 bases of the junction left unmatched. The CDR3 has 18 amino acids. Germline CDR1 is MNHEY and CDR2 is SMNVEV (reference sequence). CDR3 in amino acids: CASSLLLAGGPSGHEQYF. CDR3 nucleotide sequence: TGTGCCAGCAGTTTATTACTAGCGGGAGGGCCTTCTGGACACGAGCAGTACTTC.

The J gene is TRBJ2-1, the V gene TRBV19, with D perhaps TRBD1 (6 bases). The CDR3 spans 15 residues. Trimming pared 4 bases from V and 5 bases from J, leaving 15 bases between. Germline V gene sequence: CDR1 LNHDA, CDR2 SQIVND (reference sequence). This CDR3 is CASSKDRHINNEQFF. The DNA for the CDR3 is TGTGCCAGTAGTAAAGACAGGCACATCAACAATGAGCAGTTCTTC.

The CDR3 coding sequence is TGTGCCAGCAGTTTAAACCCCCGACCAGCGCAATCCTACGAGCAGTACTTC. This codes for CASSLNPRPAQSYEQYF. V usage is TRBV27 and J usage is TRBJ2-7, with D unresolved. The CDR3 sequence is 17 residues long. Germline loops: CDR1 MNHEY, CDR2 SMNVEV (reference sequence). The ends were cut back, 2 bases at V and 1 base at J, with 18 bases in the middle.

The CDR3 coding sequence is TGTGCCAGCAGCCCCCTTATAGCGGGAGAGTTGGAGACCCAGTACTTC. Its translation: CASSPLIAGELETQYF. The genes are TRBV5-4 and TRBJ2-5, with 9 positions matching TRBD2. The CDR3 sequence is 16 residues long. Trimming took 4 bases from V and 5 from J; bases not matched to a gene: 12. Germline V CDR1 and CDR2: SGHNT, YYREEE (reference sequence). Filled out from reference TRBV5-4 and TRBJ2-5, the complete variable domain reads ETGVTQSPTHLIKTRGQQVTLRCSSQSGHNTVSWYQQALGQGPQFIFQYYREEENGRGNFPPRFSGLQFPNYSSELNVNALELDDSALYLCASSPLIAGELETQYFGPGTRLLVL.